This T cell receptor (beta chain) is drawn from a study of human T cells and chemical hapten exposure (dated by TCRdb to the early 2020s). With regard to the full study: For sensitization, 2% DPC in acetone was applied to a roughly 2 cm by roughly 2 cm area of upper inner arm skin. Most of the patients in the cohort were female, and the cohort covered alopecia areata with under or over 50% scalp involvement, alopecia totalis and alopecia universalis. Libraries were pooled for sequencing, and per-sample TCR yields varied mainly because of small differences in library volumes within the pool. Weekly therapeutic DPC doses were additionally applied to the scalp of patients throughout the roughly 25-week study period. Patch testing was done on the upper back using Finn chambers containing 0.01% DPC, and results were scored after 6 days according to International Contact Dermatitis Research Group standards. Blood was sampled from patients pre-sensitization (week 0) and at 2, 6 and about 24 weeks after DPC sensitization. In alopecia patients, the study followed how the peripheral blood TCR repertoire changed in vivo over primary and secondary sensitization to diphenylcyclopropenone (DPC), a hapten. Roughly 30 alopecia patients provided blood for TCR sequencing at one to four time points (pre-sensitization, 2, 6 and 24 weeks).

This clonotype has ten or more counts. Its target antigen remains unknown. No much larger clone exists at a distance of one base, and base qualities are not known. CDR1 is given as SGHTA and CDR2 as FQGNSA, both from the germline V gene. Inclusive of the bounding cysteine and phenylalanine, the CDR3 is 16 residues long. The entry retains the CDR3 DNA only, 48 bases that are in frame from base 1. V lost 5 bases and J lost 4 bases; the stretch between them is 17 bases long. The library relied on RACE. Sequenced on a NextSeq 500. During library preparation, unique molecular identifiers were attached to individual cDNA molecules so that TCRs could be counted in a quantitative, reproducible way. Each blood RNA sample was used to sequence both TCR alpha and TCR beta chains. In the source study's methods: Samples had a median of 95,638 TCRs, with a range from roughly 20,000 to 700,000. V, J and CDR3 annotation of the TCR reads was performed with the Decombinator software suite. For PS versus PT1 abundance plots, all samples were subsampled to the same number of TCRs (28,000). Expanded TCRs were defined as absent before sensitization and observed at least eight times at the 2-week time point. TCRdb reprocessing: public reads trimmed at Q25 with fastp, clones called with MiXCR, in-frame beta chains kept. Each entry merges the rows of one CDR3 protein and shows their most common DNA and genes. What appears here as the V and J calls and clone size reflects TCRdb's work, not the paper's. In all, the sample holds about 54,000 distinct CDR3 sequences, and 8.5% to 10% of those were seen once. In total, the top ten clones hold over 1.5% of the sample.

The meaning of the sample's time point label: patch test 2, 6 weeks after DPC sensitization. The meaning of the sample's treatment or condition label: therapeutic diphenylcyclopropenone sensitization with weekly scalp DPC. Blood at each patch-test visit was drawn before the patch test was applied. To be eligible, patients had to be aged 18 to 70, diagnosed with alopecia and judged suitable for DPC therapy, while pregnant patients were excluded. Total RNA was extracted from unfractionated whole blood collected in Tempus Blood RNA tubes. The paper's findings and limits, for the study overall: Significantly more large CDR3 similarity clusters were formed by expanded TCRs than by pre-sensitization or healthy control sets, consistent with antigen-driven responses. Because every patient had alopecia, a presumed autoimmune disease, the patients' immune response might differ from that of healthy individuals. After repeated subsampling, changes were observed in the strength of the expansion versus patch-test correlation and in the threshold at which the correlation became significant. A positive correlation was found between the number of PT1 expanded TCRs and patch test score, with significance reached at thresholds 8, 16 and 32 but not 4. DPC sensitization did not change how many TCRs were above 1 in 1000 frequency, and no evidence was found of alterations in global repertoire structure.

This receptor chain uses TRBV7-2 and TRBJ2-2, with no D gene named confidently. The source is a woman in her 50s with alopecia areata. Some clones in this sample may be carry-over from other donors' samples. This sample comprised whole blood, obtained in connection with sensitization to the hapten diphenylcyclopropenone (DPC). The DNA reads as follows: TGTGCCAGCAGCACTACCCGGCCCGTGGGCACCGGGGAGCTGTTTTTT. Its amino acids are CASSTTRPVGTGELFF.